The rows below give T cell receptor beta chains drawn from one sample of a study of technical replicates of blood from four donors. Some clones are missing from TCRdb's copy, which holds only in-frame ones; the method was immunoSEQ multiplex PCR. In the table there are approximately 70,000 clones, about 97% of which are singletons. The sequenced sample consisted of T cells isolated from PBMCs. The receptor source for this set is a human donor in good health. CDR3s include the opening cysteine and the closing phenylalanine or tryptophan. The D gene is left open where the match is weak. Clone size is not always given. Where it is, it says once, few, many or a class for expanded clones.

d_gene: -
abundance: -
v_gene: TRBV7-9
j_gene: TRBJ2-7
CDR3nt: TGTGCCAGCAGCTCCCCCGACTACCCCGTCTTCTACGAGCAGTACTTC
CDR3aa: CASSSPDYPVFYEQYF

d_gene: TRBD1
abundance: once
v_gene: TRBV5-6
j_gene: TRBJ2-7
CDR3nt: TGTGCCAGCAGCTTCACAGGGGGATCCTACGAGCAGTACTTC
CDR3aa: CASSFTGGSYEQYF

d_gene: TRBD1
abundance: -
v_gene: TRBV2
j_gene: TRBJ1-2
CDR3nt: TGTGCCAGCAAAACAGGGGACTATGGCTACACCTTC
CDR3aa: CASKTGDYGYTF

d_gene: TRBD1
abundance: -
v_gene: TRBV2
j_gene: TRBJ1-3
CDR3nt: TGTGCCAGCAGTTGGGACAGGGAGAATCCTGGAAACACCATATATTTT
CDR3aa: CASSWDRENPGNTIYF

d_gene: TRBD1
abundance: -
v_gene: TRBV7-3
j_gene: TRBJ2-7
CDR3nt: TGTGCCAGCAGCTTAACCGGCAGGGGGAACAACGAGCAGTACTTC
CDR3aa: CASSLTGRGNNEQYF

d_gene: TRBD1
abundance: -
v_gene: TRBV30
j_gene: TRBJ1-1
CDR3nt: TGTGCCTGGAGTCGGCTTGACAGGGGGGCAACTGAAGCTTTCTTT
CDR3aa: CAWSRLDRGATEAFF

d_gene: TRBD1
abundance: -
v_gene: TRBV9
j_gene: TRBJ1-1
CDR3nt: TGTGCCAGCAGCGTAGCCCAGACAGGGGAAGCTTTCTTT
CDR3aa: CASSVAQTGEAFF

d_gene: TRBD1
abundance: -
v_gene: TRBV18
j_gene: TRBJ1-4
CDR3nt: TGTGCCAGCTCGCTCTTGACAGGGGGGAATGAAAAACTGTTTTTT
CDR3aa: CASSLLTGGNEKLFF

d_gene: -
abundance: -
v_gene: TRBV7-3
j_gene: TRBJ2-7
CDR3nt: TGTGCCAGCAGCTTAAAGTTCAGGGCTCCGTACTTC
CDR3aa: CASSLKFRAPYF

d_gene: TRBD2
abundance: -
v_gene: TRBV2
j_gene: TRBJ2-1
CDR3nt: TGTGCCAGCAAGCGAGGCGGGAGTAGCTCCTACAATGAGCAGTTCTTC
CDR3aa: CASKRGGSSSYNEQFF

d_gene: -
abundance: -
v_gene: TRBV29-1
j_gene: TRBJ2-4
CDR3nt: TGCAGCGGAGCCCTTAGTATCGGCAAAAACATTCAGTACTTC
CDR3aa: CSGALSIGKNIQYF

d_gene: TRBD2
abundance: -
v_gene: TRBV4-1
j_gene: TRBJ2-3
CDR3nt: TGCGCCAGCAGCCCTCGGAGAGACATTCGGGACTACACAGATACGCAGTATTTT
CDR3aa: CASSPRRDIRDYTDTQYF

d_gene: -
abundance: -
v_gene: TRBV9
j_gene: TRBJ1-4
CDR3nt: TGTGCCAGCAGCCCGAGGACAGTCACAGGGGAAAAACTGTTTTTT
CDR3aa: CASSPRTVTGEKLFF